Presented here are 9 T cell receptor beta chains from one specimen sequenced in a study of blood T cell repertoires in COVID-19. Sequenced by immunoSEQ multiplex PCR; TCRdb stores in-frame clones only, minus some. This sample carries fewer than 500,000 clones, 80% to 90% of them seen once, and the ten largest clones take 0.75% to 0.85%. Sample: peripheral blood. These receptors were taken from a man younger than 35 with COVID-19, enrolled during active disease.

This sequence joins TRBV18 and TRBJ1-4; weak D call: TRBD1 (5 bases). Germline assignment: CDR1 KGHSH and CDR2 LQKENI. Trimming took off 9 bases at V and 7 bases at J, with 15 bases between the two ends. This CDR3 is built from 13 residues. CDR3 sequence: CASKQDLSEKLFF. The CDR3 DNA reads TGTGCCAGTAAACAGGACCTAAGTGAAAAACTGTTTTTT.

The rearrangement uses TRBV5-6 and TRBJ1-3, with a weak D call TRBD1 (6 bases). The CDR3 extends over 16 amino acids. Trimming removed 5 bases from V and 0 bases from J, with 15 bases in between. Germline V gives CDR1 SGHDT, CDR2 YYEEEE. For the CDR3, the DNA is TGTGCCAGCAGACTTCCTACAGGGTACTCTGGAAACACCATATATTTT. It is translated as CASRLPTGYSGNTIYF. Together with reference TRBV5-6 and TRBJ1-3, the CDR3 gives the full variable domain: DAGVTQSPTHLIKTRGQQVTLRCSPKSGHDTVSWYQQALGQGPQFIFQYYEEEERQRGNFPDRFSGHQFPNYSSELNVNALLLGDSALYLCASRLPTGYSGNTIYFGEGSWLTVV.

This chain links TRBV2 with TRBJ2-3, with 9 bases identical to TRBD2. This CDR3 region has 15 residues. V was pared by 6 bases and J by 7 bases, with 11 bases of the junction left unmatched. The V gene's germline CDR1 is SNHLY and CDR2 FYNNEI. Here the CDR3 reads CASRGQSGGRNTQYF. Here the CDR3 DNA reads TGTGCCAGCAGGGGACAGAGCGGGGGGCGGAATACGCAGTATTTT. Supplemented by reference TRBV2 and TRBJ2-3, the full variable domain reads EPEVTQTPSHQVTQMGQEVILRCVPISNHLYFYWYRQILGQKVEFLVSFYNNEISEKSEIFDDQFSVERPDGSNFTLKIRSTKLEDSAMYFCASRGQSGGRNTQYFGPGTRLTVL.

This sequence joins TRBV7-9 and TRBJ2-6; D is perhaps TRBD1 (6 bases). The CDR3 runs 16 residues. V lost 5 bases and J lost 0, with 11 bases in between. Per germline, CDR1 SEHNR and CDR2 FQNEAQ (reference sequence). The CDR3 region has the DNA TGTGCCAGCAGCCCGGACAGAAACTCTGGGGCCAACGTCCTGACTTTC. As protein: CASSPDRNSGANVLTF.

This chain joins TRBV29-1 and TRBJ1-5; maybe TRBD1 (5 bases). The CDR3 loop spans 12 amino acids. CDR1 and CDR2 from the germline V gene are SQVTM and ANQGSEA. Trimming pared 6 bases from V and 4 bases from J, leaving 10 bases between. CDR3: CSVVEGNQPQHF. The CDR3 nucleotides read TGCAGCGTAGTGGAGGGGAATCAGCCCCAGCATTTT.

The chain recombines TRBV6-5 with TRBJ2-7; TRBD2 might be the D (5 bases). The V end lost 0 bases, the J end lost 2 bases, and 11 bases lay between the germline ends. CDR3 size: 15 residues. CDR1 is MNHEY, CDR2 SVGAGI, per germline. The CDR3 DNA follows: TGTGCCAGCAGTTACTCAAGCGGCAGCCCCTACGAGCAGTACTTC. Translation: CASSYSSGSPYEQYF.

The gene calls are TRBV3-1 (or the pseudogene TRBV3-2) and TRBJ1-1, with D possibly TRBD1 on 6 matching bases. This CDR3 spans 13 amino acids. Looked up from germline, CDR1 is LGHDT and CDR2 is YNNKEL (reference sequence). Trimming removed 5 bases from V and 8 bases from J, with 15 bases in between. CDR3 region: CASSYTDRPEAFF. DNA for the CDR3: TGTGCCAGCAGCTACACCGACAGGCCCGAAGCTTTCTTT.

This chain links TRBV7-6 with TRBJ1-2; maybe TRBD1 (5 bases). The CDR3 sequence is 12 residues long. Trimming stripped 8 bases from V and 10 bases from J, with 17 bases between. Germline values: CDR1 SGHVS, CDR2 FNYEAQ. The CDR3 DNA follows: TGTGCCAGCCGGGGGGGTTTAGGGATCTACACCTTC. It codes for CASRGGLGIYTF. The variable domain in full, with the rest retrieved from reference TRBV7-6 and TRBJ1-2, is GAGVSQSPRYKVTKRGQDVALRCDPISGHVSLYWYRQALGQGPEFLTYFNYEAQQDKSGLPNDRFSAERPEGSISTLTIQRTEQRDSAMYRCASRGGLGIYTFGSGTRLTVV.

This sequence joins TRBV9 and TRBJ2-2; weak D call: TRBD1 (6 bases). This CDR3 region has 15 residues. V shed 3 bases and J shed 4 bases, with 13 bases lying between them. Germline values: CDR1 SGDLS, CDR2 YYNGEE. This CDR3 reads CASSANRVGTGELFF. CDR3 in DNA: TGTGCCAGCAGCGCAAACAGGGTCGGCACCGGGGAGCTGTTTTTT.